The 26 T cell receptor beta chains below were found in one sample sequenced in a study of shared clonotypes between healthy human individuals. Repertoires were generated with immunoSEQ multiplex PCR, while TCRdb's copy carries only in-frame clones and drops some. The sample comprises over 2 million clones, roughly 92% of which are singletons, and 0.37% rests with the top ten. Sequenced material: naive CD4+ T cells from PBMCs. Sample subset: CD45RA+ positively selected. The receptors shown here come from a young man in good health. Some clones in this sample may be carry-over from other donors' samples.

This rearrangement joins TRBV28 to TRBJ1-1; TRBD1 might be the D (6 bases). The CDR3 runs to 15 residues. Germline CDR1 and CDR2: MDHEN and SYDVKM. V dropped 3 bases and J dropped 3 bases, with 14 bases sitting between them. The CDR3, as DNA: TGTGCCAGCAGTTTGTTCGGGGGGGCCTACACTGAAGCTTTCTTT. Protein product: CASSLFGGAYTEAFF.

The chain joins TRBV14 to TRBJ1-2; D ambiguous. CDR1 is SGHDN and CDR2 is FVKESK in the germline V gene. The V and J ends lost 5 bases and 4 bases respectively, with 8 bases between them. The CDR3 loop spans 12 amino acids. The CDR3 region has the DNA TGTGCCAGCAGCTTAACACGCTATGGCTACACCTTC. Translating gives CASSLTRYGYTF.

This chain links TRBV19 with TRBJ2-3; 7 bases line up with TRBD2. V shed 9 bases and J 5 bases; nucleotides not matched to a gene: 11. The CDR3 totals 14 residues. CDR1 is LNHDA, CDR2 SQIVND, per germline (reference sequence). CDR3 loop: CASRREGTLDTQYF. The CDR3 DNA sequence: TGTGCCAGCAGAAGGGAGGGGACGTTAGATACGCAGTATTTT. Based on the CDR3 plus reference TRBV19 and TRBJ2-3, the full variable domain is DGGITQSPKYLFRKEGQNVTLSCEQNLNHDAMYWYRQDPGQGLRLIYYSQIVNDFQKGDIAEGYSVSREKKESFPLTVTSAQKNPTAFYLCASRREGTLDTQYFGPGTRLTVL.

The chain recombines TRBV28 with TRBJ2-4; 9 nucleotides line up with TRBD1. Trimming took 4 bases from V and 0 from J; bases not matched to a gene: 16. CDR1 is MDHEN and CDR2 is SYDVKM in the germline V gene. This CDR3 has 20 residues. The CDR3: CASSSGVGTGKFLAKNIQYF. The CDR3 nucleotides read TGTGCCAGCAGTTCGGGCGTCGGGACAGGGAAGTTCCTAGCCAAAAACATTCAGTACTTC.

This chain uses TRBV5-6 with TRBJ2-3; 11 positions match TRBD1. Germline CDR1 SGHDT, CDR2 YYEEEE. This CDR3 has 16 residues. Germline trimming cut 3 bases from V and 1 base from J; bases unmatched to any gene: 4. CDR3 in amino acids: CASSWTGGRGTDTQYF. In DNA form, the CDR3 reads TGTGCCAGCAGCTGGACAGGGGGCAGAGGCACAGATACGCAGTATTTT.

In the case of this clone: Other DNA variants within this sample encode the same CDR3. The chain uses TRBV9 and TRBJ2-2; TRBD2 matches 7 bases. The junction had 1 base not matched to a gene; V was cut back by 1 base and J by 1 base. The germline gives CDR1 SGDLS, CDR2 YYNGEE. The CDR3 totals 15 residues. CDR3 bases: TGTGCCAGCAGCGTATCTAGCGGGAACACCGGGGAGCTGTTTTTT. Translation: CASSVSSGNTGELFF.

CDR3 nucleotide sequence: TGTGCCAGCAGCCCGGCGCTGGGGGGGACCCAGTACTTC. It yields the protein CASSPALGGTQYF. This chain links TRBV7-3 with TRBJ2-5; D might be TRBD2 (6 bases). V lost 5 bases to trimming and J lost 7 bases, with 14 bases between them. Germline assignment: CDR1 SGHTA and CDR2 FQGTGA. The CDR3 consists of 13 residues. Complete variable domain (other parts from reference TRBV7-3 and TRBJ2-5): GAGVSQTPSNKVTEKGKYVELRCDPISGHTALYWYRQSLGQGPEFLIYFQGTGAADDSGLPNDRFFAVRPEGSVSTLKIQRTERGDSAVYLCASSPALGGTQYFGPGTRLLVL.

The rearrangement uses TRBV30 and TRBJ1-4; D is unresolved. This CDR3 is built from 11 residues. Germline V gene lookup returns CDR1 GTSNPN and CDR2 SVGIG (reference sequence). With 5 bases removed from V and 8 bases from J, the gap between germline ends came to 9 bases. The CDR3 sequence: CAWGMGEKLFF. The CDR3 DNA is TGTGCCTGGGGGATGGGGGAAAAACTGTTTTTT. Variable domain in full (rest from reference TRBV30 and TRBJ1-4): SQTIHQWPATLVQPVGSPLSLECTVEGTSNPNLYWYRQAAGRGLQLLFYSVGIGQISSEVPQNLSASRPQDRQFILSSKKLLLSDSGFYLCAWGMGEKLFFGSGTQLSVL.

The rearrangement uses TRBV9 and TRBJ2-2, with a weak D call TRBD2 (6 bases). Per the germline V gene, CDR1 is SGDLS and CDR2 is YYNGEE. This CDR3 is 17 amino acids long. The V end was cut by 0 bases, the J end by 3 bases, with 15 bases between. The CDR3 spells CASSVGDGRGDTGELFF. DNA of the CDR3: TGTGCCAGCAGCGTAGGAGACGGGAGAGGTGACACCGGGGAGCTGTTTTTT.

The chain employs TRBV7-3 and TRBJ2-2; D is ambiguous. The germline V gene encodes CDR1 SGHTA and CDR2 FQGTGA. The CDR3 runs 14 residues. V dropped 4 bases and J dropped 7 bases, with 13 bases sitting between them. The CDR3 DNA is TGTGCCAGCAGCTCGACCCGGACGGGCGGGGAGCTGTTTTTT. Translation gives CASSSTRTGGELFF.

The chain joins TRBV27 to TRBJ2-5; D remains unclear. V was trimmed by 5 bases and J by 2 bases, leaving 9 bases between them. The CDR3 totals 13 residues. The germline CDR1 and CDR2 sequences are MNHEY and SMNVEV (reference sequence). DNA for the CDR3: TGTGCCAGCAGTCGGGCAGCACAAGAGACCCAGTACTTC. The encoded protein is CASSRAAQETQYF.

The chain carries TRBV7-3 and TRBJ2-2, with 10 positions matching TRBD1. Germline CDR1 SGHTA, CDR2 FQGTGA. This CDR3 contains 13 residues. V was pared by 8 bases and J by 7 bases, with 4 bases of the junction left unmatched. In DNA, the CDR3 is TGTGCCAGCGGACAGGGGGAGTTCGGGGAGCTGTTTTTT. This translates into CASGQGEFGELFF. The variable domain in full, with the rest retrieved from reference TRBV7-3 and TRBJ2-2, is GAGVSQTPSNKVTEKGKYVELRCDPISGHTALYWYRQSLGQGPEFLIYFQGTGAADDSGLPNDRFFAVRPEGSVSTLKIQRTERGDSAVYLCASGQGEFGELFFGEGSRLTVL.

About this clone: The junction differs from germline at one of its ends, possibly a read error. This chain uses TRBV2 with TRBJ2-4, with a possible D match to TRBD1 (7 bases). Germline values: CDR1 SNHLY, CDR2 FYNNEI. This CDR3 region has 15 residues. The CDR3 coding sequence is TGTGCCAGCAGGGACCTCATAGACAGGGACTCACACCCGATATTC. This sequence encodes CASRDLIDRDSHPIF.

The CDR3 sequence is CASSSTSGNTIYF. CDR3 sequence (DNA): TGTGCCAGCAGCTCTACGTCTGGAAACACCATATATTTT. V usage is TRBV7-7 and J usage is TRBJ1-3; D gene uncertain. Germline V gene lookup returns CDR1 SSHAT and CDR2 FNYEAQ (reference sequence). This CDR3 contains 13 residues. Trimming left V 4 bases short and J 1 base short, with 5 bases between. The full variable domain, in which reference TRBV7-7 and TRBJ1-3 provide the parts outside the CDR3, is GAGVSQSPRYKVTKRGQDVTLRCDPISSHATLYWYQQALGQGPEFLTYFNYEAQPDKSGLPSDRFSAERPEGSISTLTIQRTEQRDSAMYRCASSSTSGNTIYFGEGSWLTVV.

The V call is TRBV6-1, the J call TRBJ1-2; possible D gene TRBD1, 5 bases. This CDR3 region has 13 residues. Looked up from germline, CDR1 is MNHNS and CDR2 is SASEGT. Trimming took off 8 bases at V and 4 bases at J, with 14 bases between the two ends. The CDR3 DNA reads as TGTGCCAGCTCTTTCCAGGGCGTCTATGGCTACACCTTC. Translated, it gives CASSFQGVYGYTF.

The V and J genes are TRBV14 and TRBJ2-2; D not certain. The CDR3 is 17 amino acids. Trimming stripped 2 bases from V and 4 bases from J, with 17 bases between. The V gene's germline CDR1 is SGHDN and CDR2 FVKESK. The CDR3 DNA reads TGTGCCAGCAGCCAATTCCAGCATCCCCTTCGCACCGGGGAGCTGTTTTTT. This codes for CASSQFQHPLRTGELFF.

The chain uses TRBV27 and TRBJ2-3; 9 nucleotides agree with TRBD1. V lost 6 bases, J lost 3 bases, and 19 bases stayed unmatched. The CDR3 sequence is 19 residues long. CDR1 is MNHEY and CDR2 is SMNVEV in the germline V gene (reference sequence). In nucleotides, the CDR3 is TGTGCCAGCAGGCGCCGGTCAACCCGGGACAGGGTTGGGACAGATACGCAGTATTTT. Amino acid sequence: CASRRRSTRDRVGTDTQYF.

Worth noting for this clone: Other DNA variants within this sample encode the same CDR3. The chain combines TRBV29-1 with TRBJ2-5, with TRBD1 identical over 8 bases. CDR3 length: 12 residues. V shed 4 bases and J 4 bases; nucleotides not matched to a gene: 2. CDR1 SQVTM and CDR2 ANQGSEA come from the germline V gene. The CDR3 region has the DNA TGCAGCGTTGGACAGGGGATAGAGACCCAGTACTTC. Translating it yields CSVGQGIETQYF.

The genes are TRBV6-5 and TRBJ2-3; no firm D call. V was trimmed by 0 bases and J by 0 bases, leaving 10 bases between them. Germline V gene sequence: CDR1 MNHEY, CDR2 SVGAGI. CDR3 length equals 16 residues. CDR3: CASSYSRRTSTDTQYF. In nucleotides, the CDR3 is TGTGCCAGCAGTTACTCTAGGAGAACTAGCACAGATACGCAGTATTTT.

In this sample, this clone turned up once. The V gene is TRBV5-1, the J gene TRBJ2-3; TRBD2 might be the D (5 bases). Per germline, CDR1 SGHRS and CDR2 YFSETQ. CDR3 length equals 16 residues. V lost 1 base to trimming and J lost 2 bases, with 14 bases between them. CDR3 DNA: TGCGCCAGCAGCTTGCTCCTTGAGGGAACCACAGATACGCAGTATTTT. Translating it yields CASSLLLEGTTDTQYF.

The chain employs TRBV11-2 and TRBJ1-2; TRBD1 matches at 9 bases. Per the germline V gene, CDR1 is SGHAT and CDR2 is FQNNGV. The CDR3 sequence is 16 residues long. J gave up 6 bases and V 0 bases, and 8 bases lay outside the gene matches. Here the CDR3 DNA reads TGTGCCAGCAGCTTAGATCCCCAGGGGACAGGGAATGGCTACACCTTC. Translating gives CASSLDPQGTGNGYTF.

The chain carries TRBV15 and TRBJ1-4; 7 nucleotides match TRBD1. Germline CDR1 reads LNHNV; CDR2 reads YYDKDF (reference sequence). The CDR3 consists of 15 residues. J lost 6 bases, V lost 5 bases, and 9 bases had no gene match. This chain's CDR3 is CATSGRGLGDEKLFF. DNA for the CDR3: TGTGCCACCAGCGGAAGGGGGCTTGGGGATGAAAAACTGTTTTTT.

The chain employs TRBV5-1 and TRBJ1-1; TRBD1 aligns across 8 bases. CDR3 length: 13 amino acids. Germline V gene lookup returns CDR1 SGHRS and CDR2 YFSETQ. J was trimmed by 11 bases and V by 0 bases; bases with no gene match: 6. CDR3 nucleotides: TGCGCCAGCAGCTTGGACAGGGGGAGTGTGGCTTTCTTT. Translation gives CASSLDRGSVAFF.

The chain recombines TRBV18 with TRBJ1-6, with D possibly matching TRBD1 (5 bases). Trimming cost V 2 bases and J 8 bases, with 13 bases left between them. This CDR3 is built from 15 residues. Germline assignment: CDR1 KGHSH and CDR2 LQKENI. The CDR3 DNA reads TGTGCCAGCTCACCAGGGACCCGAATGGATTCACCCCTCCACTTT. Amino acids: CASSPGTRMDSPLHF.

Points on this clone: In the same sample, other DNA sequences code for this CDR3. The chain uses TRBV19 and TRBJ2-6; D is unresolved. The CDR3 runs 14 residues. Germline V gene sequence: CDR1 LNHDA, CDR2 SQIVND (reference sequence). Trimming shortened V by 3 bases and J by 4 bases, and 7 bases separated the two germline ends. The CDR3 region has the DNA TGTGCCAGTAGTATCAGGTCCGGGGCCAACGTCCTGACTTTC. Protein sequence: CASSIRSGANVLTF.

This chain links TRBV20-1 with TRBJ2-5; D unresolved. The germline V and J ends were trimmed by 3 bases and 6 bases, with 8 bases remaining between them. Germline assignment: CDR1 DFQATT and CDR2 SNEGSKA (reference sequence). The CDR3 runs to 11 residues. The CDR3, as DNA: TGCAGTGCTAGCGGGTCCCAGACCCAGTACTTC. This gives the protein CSASGSQTQYF.